Following are 7 T cell receptor beta chains from one sample sequenced in a study of blood T cells in healthy people across ages. The authors ran a second PCR of 7 to 11 cycles using a sample-barcoded 5' primer and a J-beta primer mix. TCRdb processed the 5' RACE reads anew with MiXCR; each CDR3 protein has one entry. The table records over 500,000 distinct CDR3 sequences, about 50% of them present only once. Material: blood. These receptors were taken from a woman of 80 years or more in good health.

Remarks on this clonotype: Mismatch with germline at one junction end may stem from a read error. The rearrangement joins TRBV5-5 to TRBJ1-5; D is possibly TRBD1 (6 bases). The CDR3 has 14 amino acids. Germline V lookup: CDR1 SGHKS, CDR2 YYEKEE (reference sequence). The CDR3 bases are TGTGCCAGCAACGCTGGACAGCCAAATCAGCCCCTGCATTTT. Its protein product is CASNAGQPNQPLHF.

The chain carries TRBV4-3 and TRBJ2-3; 9 nucleotides align to TRBD2. Germline V lookup: CDR1 LGHNA, CDR2 YSLEER. The ends lost 1 base at V and 6 bases at J; junction bases unmatched: 8. The CDR3 contains 16 residues. The CDR3 DNA is TGCGCCAGCAGCCAAGTCGGCGGGGGGGCCGTTGATACGCAGTATTTT. This codes for CASSQVGGGAVDTQYF.

This clonotype showed up just a few times. The chain recombines TRBV30 with TRBJ1-1; D might be TRBD1 (5 bases). Trimming took off 7 bases at V and 0 bases at J, with 12 bases between the two ends. The germline V gene has CDR1 GTSNPN and CDR2 SVGIG (reference sequence). CDR3 length: 13 residues. The CDR3 coding sequence is TGTGCCTACCGGGACGGCATGAACACTGAAGCTTTCTTT. It encodes CAYRDGMNTEAFF.

In regard to this clonotype: One junction end does not reproduce the germline sequence, and a read error may be involved. The V and J genes are TRBV12-3 or TRBV12-4 and TRBJ2-3, with 10 bases fitting TRBD2. The CDR3 is 18 amino acids. The CDR3 reads CASSPALAGIDNTGTRYF. The CDR3 bases are TGTGCCAGCAGTCCTGCACTAGCGGGGATCGATAACACAGGTACGCGGTATTTT.

This chain joins TRBV7-9 and TRBJ2-5; TRBD1 agrees at 7 bases. After removal of 3 bases from V and 1 base from J, the junction contained 5 bases not matched to a gene. The CDR3 contains 15 residues. The germline CDR1 and CDR2 sequences are SEHNR and FQNEAQ (reference sequence). The CDR3 sequence is CASSLRTGTQETQYF. DNA for the CDR3: TGTGCCAGCAGCTTGAGGACAGGAACCCAAGAGACCCAGTACTTC.

In this sample, this clonotype turned up many times. V gene TRBV5-1 combines with J gene TRBJ2-3; no clear D gene. In germline, CDR1 is SGHRS, CDR2 YFSETQ. Trimming took off 8 bases at V and 0 bases at J, with 10 bases between the two ends. CDR3 length: 13 residues. The chain's CDR3 is CASWARSTDTQYF. CDR3 DNA sequence: TGCGCCAGTTGGGCCAGGAGCACAGATACGCAGTATTTT.

A word on this clonotype: A much larger clonotype is one base distant, so this may be a read error. The rearrangement links TRBV5-1 to TRBJ2-7; TRBD2 matches at 8 bases. The V gene's germline CDR1 is SGHRS and CDR2 YFSETQ. CDR3 length: 19 amino acids. The V segment lost 4 bases and the J segment 7 bases; nucleotides outside the gene matches: 25. This CDR3 reads CASSRIGLAGISSYNEQYF. CDR3 coding DNA: TGCGCCAGCAGCCGCATAGGATTAGCGGGGATAAGCTCCTACAATGAGCAGTACTTC.